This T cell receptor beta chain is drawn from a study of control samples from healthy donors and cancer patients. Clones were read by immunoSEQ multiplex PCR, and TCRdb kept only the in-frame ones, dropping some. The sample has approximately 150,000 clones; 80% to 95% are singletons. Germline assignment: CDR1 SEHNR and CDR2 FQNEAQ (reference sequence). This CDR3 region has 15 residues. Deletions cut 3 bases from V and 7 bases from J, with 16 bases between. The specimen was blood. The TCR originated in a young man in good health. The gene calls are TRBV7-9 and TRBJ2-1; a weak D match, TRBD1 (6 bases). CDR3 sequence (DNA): TGTGCCAGCAGCTTGGGGGTACAGGGTTGGAATGAGCAGTTCTTC. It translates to CASSLGVQGWNEQFF.